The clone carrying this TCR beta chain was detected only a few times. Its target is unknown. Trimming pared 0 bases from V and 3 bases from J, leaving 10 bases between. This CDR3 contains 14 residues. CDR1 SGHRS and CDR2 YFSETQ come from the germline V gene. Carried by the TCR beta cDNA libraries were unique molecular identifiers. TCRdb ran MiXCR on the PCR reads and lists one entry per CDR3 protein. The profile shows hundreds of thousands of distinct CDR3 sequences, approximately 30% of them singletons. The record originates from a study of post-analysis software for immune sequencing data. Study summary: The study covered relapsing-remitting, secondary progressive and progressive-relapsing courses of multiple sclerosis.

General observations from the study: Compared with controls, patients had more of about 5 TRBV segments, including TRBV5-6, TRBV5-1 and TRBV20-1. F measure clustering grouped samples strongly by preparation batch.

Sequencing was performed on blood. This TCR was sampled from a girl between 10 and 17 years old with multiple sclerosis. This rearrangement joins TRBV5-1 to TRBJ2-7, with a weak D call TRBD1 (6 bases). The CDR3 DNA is TGCGCCAGCAGCTTGGCCGGGACATACTACGAGCAGTACTTC. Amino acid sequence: CASSLAGTYYEQYF.